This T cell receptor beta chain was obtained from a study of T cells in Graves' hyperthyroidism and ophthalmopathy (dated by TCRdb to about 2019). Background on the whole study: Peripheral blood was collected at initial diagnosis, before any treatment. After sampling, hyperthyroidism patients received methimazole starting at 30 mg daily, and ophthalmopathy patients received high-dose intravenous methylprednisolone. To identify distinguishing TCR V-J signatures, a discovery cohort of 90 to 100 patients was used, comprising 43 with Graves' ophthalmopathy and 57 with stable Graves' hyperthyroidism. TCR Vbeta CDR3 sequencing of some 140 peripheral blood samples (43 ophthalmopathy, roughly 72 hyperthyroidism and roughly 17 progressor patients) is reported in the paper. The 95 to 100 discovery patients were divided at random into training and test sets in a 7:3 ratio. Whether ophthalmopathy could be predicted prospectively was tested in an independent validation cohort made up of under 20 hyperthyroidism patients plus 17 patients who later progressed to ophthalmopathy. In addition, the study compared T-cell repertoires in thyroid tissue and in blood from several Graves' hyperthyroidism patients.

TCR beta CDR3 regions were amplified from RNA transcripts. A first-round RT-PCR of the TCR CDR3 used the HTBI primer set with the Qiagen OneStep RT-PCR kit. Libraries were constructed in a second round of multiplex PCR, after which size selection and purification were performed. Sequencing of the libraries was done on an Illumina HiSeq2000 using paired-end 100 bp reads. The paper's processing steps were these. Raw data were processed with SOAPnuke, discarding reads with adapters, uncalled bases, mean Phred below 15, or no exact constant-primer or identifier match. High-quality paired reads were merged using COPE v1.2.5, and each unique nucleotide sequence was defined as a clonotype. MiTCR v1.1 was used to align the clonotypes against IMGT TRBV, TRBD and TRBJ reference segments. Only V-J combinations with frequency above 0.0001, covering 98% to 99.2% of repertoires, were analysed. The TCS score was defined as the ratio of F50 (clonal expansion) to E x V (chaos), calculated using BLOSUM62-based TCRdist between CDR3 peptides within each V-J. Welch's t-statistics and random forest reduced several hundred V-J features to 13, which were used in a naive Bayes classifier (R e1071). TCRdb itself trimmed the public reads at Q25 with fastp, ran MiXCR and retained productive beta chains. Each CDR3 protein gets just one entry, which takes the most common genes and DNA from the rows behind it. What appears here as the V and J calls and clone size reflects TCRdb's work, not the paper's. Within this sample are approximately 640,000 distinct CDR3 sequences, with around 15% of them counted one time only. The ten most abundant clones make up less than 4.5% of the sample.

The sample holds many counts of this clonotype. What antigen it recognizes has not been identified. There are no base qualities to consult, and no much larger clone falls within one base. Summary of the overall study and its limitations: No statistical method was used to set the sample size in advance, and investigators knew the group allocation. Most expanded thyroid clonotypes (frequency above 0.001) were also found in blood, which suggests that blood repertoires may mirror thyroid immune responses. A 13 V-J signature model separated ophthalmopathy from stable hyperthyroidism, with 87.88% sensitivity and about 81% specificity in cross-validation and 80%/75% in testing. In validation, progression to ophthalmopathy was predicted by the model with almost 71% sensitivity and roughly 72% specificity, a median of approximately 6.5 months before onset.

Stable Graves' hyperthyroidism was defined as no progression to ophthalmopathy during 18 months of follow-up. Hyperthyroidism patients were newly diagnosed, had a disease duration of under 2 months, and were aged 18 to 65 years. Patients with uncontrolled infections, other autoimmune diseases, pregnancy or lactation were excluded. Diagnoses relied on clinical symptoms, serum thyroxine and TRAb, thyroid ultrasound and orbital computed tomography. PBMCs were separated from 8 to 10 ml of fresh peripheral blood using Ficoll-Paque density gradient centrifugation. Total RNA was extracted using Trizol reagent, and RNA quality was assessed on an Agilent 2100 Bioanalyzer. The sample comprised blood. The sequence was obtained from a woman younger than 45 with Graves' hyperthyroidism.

The DNA sequence is as follows: TGTGCCAGCAGTCGGACAGGGCAAGTGGCCGGAACTAATGAAAAACTGTTTTTT. This sequence encodes CASSRTGQVAGTNEKLFF. The rearrangement combines TRBV28 with TRBJ1-4, and 8 bases in between align with TRBD1. Here V drops 5 bases and J drops 1 base, and the junction holds 12 bases not matched to any gene. Reading from cysteine to phenylalanine, the CDR3 counts 18 amino acids. Solely the CDR3 DNA is kept, with 54 bases framed from the first base. Sequences MDHEN (CDR1) and SYDVKM (CDR2) are obtained from the germline V gene.